This T cell receptor (beta chain) was recorded in a study of beta chain features in type 1 diabetes. This clone was counted between two and nine times. The sample carries other DNA sequences with the same CDR3. What was sequenced were expressed TCRB transcripts, since all of the isolated RNA had been reverse transcribed. Sequenced by immunoSEQ multiplex PCR; TCRdb stores in-frame clones only, minus some. The sample lists 200,000 to 250,000 clones, roughly 14% occurring once. The CDR3 spans 14 residues. Germline V gives CDR1 SGHNT, CDR2 YYREEE (reference sequence). The V segment lost 4 bases and the J segment 3 bases; nucleotides outside the gene matches: 3.

The chain combines TRBV5-4 with TRBJ1-4; 7 nucleotides agree with TRBD1. The sequencing input was naive CD4+ T cells from blood. The origin of this receptor is a woman aged 40 to 49 in good health. The CDR3 reads CASSLQGPNEKLFF. The CDR3 nucleotides are TGTGCCAGCAGCCTACAGGGGCCTAATGAAAAACTGTTTTTT. The full variable domain, its missing parts supplied by reference TRBV5-4 and TRBJ1-4, is ETGVTQSPTHLIKTRGQQVTLRCSSQSGHNTVSWYQQALGQGPQFIFQYYREEENGRGNFPPRFSGLQFPNYSSELNVNALELDDSALYLCASSLQGPNEKLFFGSGTQLSVL.